These T cell receptor beta chains were read from a single sample in a study of control samples from healthy donors and cancer patients. TCRdb keeps only in-frame clones here, not all; method: immunoSEQ multiplex PCR. The sample includes approximately 130,000 clones, 80% to 90% of them seen just once. Specimen: blood. These receptors were taken from a man between 60 and 75 years old in good health. Each CDR3 is given with its conserved first and last residue. A D gene is named only where the DNA matches it firmly. Size tells how often a clone was seen (once, few, many) or the class of an expanded clone, and some rows leave it out.

v_call	clone_size	d_call	cdr3_length	j_call	cdr3_aa	cdr3_nt
TRBV6-1	once	.	15	TRBJ1-3	CASSEVVMIGNTIYF	TGTGCCAGCAGTGAAGTTGTCATGATTGGAAACACCATATATTTT
TRBV12-3/TRBV12-4	few	.	13	TRBJ1-1	CASSFGRGTEAFF	TGTGCCAGCAGTTTCGGCAGGGGCACTGAAGCTTTCTTT
TRBV7-9	.	.	15	TRBJ1-1	CASSLVRHPNTEAFF	TGTGCCAGCAGCTTAGTTAGACACCCGAACACTGAAGCTTTCTTT
TRBV6-5	.	.	16	TRBJ1-2	CASSYSIHTGSTGYTF	TGTGCCAGCAGTTACTCGATTCATACAGGGAGTACAGGCTACACCTTC
TRBV5-1	.	.	14	TRBJ1-2	CASSLGTLNYGYTF	TGCGCCAGCAGCTTGGGGACCCTAAACTATGGCTACACCTTC
TRBV19	.	.	15	TRBJ1-5	CASSIDRAENQPQHF	TGTGCCAGTAGTATAGACAGAGCGGAAAATCAGCCCCAGCATTTT
TRBV7-9	.	.	14	TRBJ1-1	CASSWGRENTEAFF	TGTGCCAGCAGCTGGGGACGGGAGAACACTGAAGCTTTCTTT
TRBV19	.	.	14	TRBJ2-2	CASLEGVGTGELFF	TGTGCCAGTCTGGAGGGCGTCGGCACCGGGGAGCTGTTTTTT
TRBV20-1	.	TRBD1	15	TRBJ1-6	CSASLGTGMNSPLHF	TGCAGTGCTAGTCTAGGGACAGGGATGAATTCACCCCTCCACTTT
TRBV29-1	.	.	12	TRBJ2-7	CSVERNLGEQYF	TGCAGCGTTGAAAGGAACCTTGGCGAGCAGTACTTC
TRBV19	.	TRBD1	14	TRBJ2-3	CASSRGQGTDTQYF	TGTGCCAGTAGTAGAGGACAGGGTACAGATACGCAGTATTTT
TRBV3-1/TRBV3-2	.	.	14	TRBJ1-2	CASSPHRGFYGYTF	TGTGCCAGCAGCCCCCACCGGGGGTTCTATGGCTACACCTTC
TRBV5-5	.	TRBD1	17	TRBJ2-1	CASSLFRGTGGWDEQFF	TGTGCCAGCAGCTTGTTTCGTGGGACAGGGGGTTGGGATGAGCAGTTCTTC
TRBV3-1/TRBV3-2	.	.	14	TRBJ1-2	CASSIVGTSYGYTF	TGTGCCAGCAGCATAGTGGGTACTTCCTATGGCTACACCTTC
TRBV6-6	.	.	13	TRBJ1-3	CASSPLGGNTIYF	TGTGCCAGCAGTCCCCTGGGGGGGAACACCATATATTTT
TRBV19	.	.	15	TRBJ1-1	CASSIDSTGPSEAFF	TGTGCCAGTAGTATAGACAGTACAGGGCCCTCAGAAGCTTTCTTT
TRBV10-3	.	.	14	TRBJ1-5	CAIAAGQNNQPQHF	TGTGCCATCGCCGCGGGACAAAATAATCAGCCCCAGCATTTT
TRBV28	.	.	14	TRBJ1-2	CASSFRGGRSGYTF	TGTGCCAGCAGTTTTCGAGGGGGTCGATCTGGCTACACCTTC
TRBV21-1	.	.	13	TRBJ1-6	CASSAGHNSPLHF	TGTGCCAGCAGCGCCGGACATAATTCACCCCTCCACTTT
TRBV27	few	TRBD1	14	TRBJ2-7	CASRKGTGDYEQYF	TGTGCCAGCAGGAAAGGGACAGGGGACTACGAGCAGTACTTC
TRBV30	.	TRBD2	16	TRBJ2-3	CAWSVLSGVRTDTQYF	TGTGCCTGGAGTGTACTAAGCGGGGTAAGGACAGATACGCAGTATTTT
TRBV29-1	.	.	16	TRBJ2-2	CSVEDTKRGPTGELFF	TGCAGCGTTGAAGATACAAAGAGGGGCCCCACCGGGGAGCTGTTTTTT
TRBV7-2	.	.	16	TRBJ2-3	CASSPGAGHSTDTQYF	TGTGCCAGCAGCCCAGGGGCGGGACACAGCACAGATACGCAGTATTTT
TRBV20-1	.	.	15	TRBJ1-5	CSASVGGRSNQPQHF	TGCAGTGCTAGTGTAGGGGGTAGAAGCAATCAGCCCCAGCATTTT
TRBV30	.	.	13	TRBJ2-3	CAWSARVNYTQYF	TGTGCCTGGAGTGCCCGCGTGAATTATACGCAGTATTTT
TRBV2	.	TRBD1	13	TRBJ1-2	CASRNGQGYGYTF	TGTGCCAGCAGGAACGGACAGGGTTATGGCTACACCTTC
TRBV6-1	.	.	12	TRBJ2-5	CASSEVGETQYF	TGTGCCAGCAGTGAAGTCGGGGAGACCCAGTACTTC
TRBV19	.	.	15	TRBJ1-5	CASSIDWTANQPQHF	TGTGCCAGTAGTATAGATTGGACAGCGAATCAGCCCCAGCATTTT
TRBV3-1/TRBV3-2	.	TRBD1	17	TRBJ1-2	CASSQDLVTGSNRGYTF	TGTGCCAGCAGCCAAGATCTGGTGACAGGGTCGAATCGCGGCTACACCTTC
TRBV24-1	.	.	15	TRBJ2-7	CATSDTRASYYEQYF	TGTGCCACCAGTGATACCCGGGCCTCTTACTACGAGCAGTACTTC
TRBV3-1/TRBV3-2	.	.	12	TRBJ2-1	CASSQPNNEQFF	TGTGCCAGCAGCCAACCTAACAATGAGCAGTTCTTC
TRBV24-1	.	.	12	TRBJ2-7	CATSDSRSQQYF	TGTGCCACCAGTGATTCTAGATCCCAGCAGTACTTC
TRBV5-6	.	.	15	TRBJ1-2	CASSSPVGTNYGYTF	TGTGCCAGCAGCTCCCCCGTGGGGACAAACTATGGCTACACCTTC
TRBV10-1	.	.	15	TRBJ1-2	CASSESSGVPYGYTF	TGCGCCAGCAGTGAGTCATCCGGGGTCCCATATGGCTACACCTTC
TRBV7-2	.	TRBD1	14	TRBJ1-6	CASSPGQTNSPLHF	TGTGCCAGCAGCCCGGGACAGACGAATTCACCCCTCCACTTT
TRBV28	.	.	17	TRBJ1-5	CASSPVETVHSNQPQHF	TGTGCCAGCAGCCCGGTGGAGACAGTTCATAGCAATCAGCCCCAGCATTTT
TRBV5-1	.	TRBD2	17	TRBJ2-2	CASTRIAGGPGTGELFF	TGCGCCAGCACGAGGATAGCGGGGGGGCCGGGCACCGGGGAGCTGTTTTTT
TRBV28	.	.	15	TRBJ1-6	CASSLLGTINSPLHF	TGTGCCAGCAGTTTATTAGGGACAATTAATTCACCCCTCCACTTT
TRBV15	.	.	15	TRBJ2-2	CATSRESGVGGELFF	TGTGCCACCAGCAGAGAGTCGGGGGTGGGCGGGGAGCTGTTTTTT
TRBV13	.	.	14	TRBJ1-5	CASSLRQDNQPQHF	TGTGCCAGCAGCTTGCGACAGGATAATCAGCCCCAGCATTTT
TRBV30	.	.	12	TRBJ2-7	CAWSLPPREQYF	TGTGCCTGGAGTCTTCCTCCTCGAGAGCAGTACTTC
TRBV6-6	.	.	17	TRBJ2-7	CASSRTPGTKVPGEQYF	TGTGCCAGCAGTCGAACTCCCGGGACAAAGGTGCCAGGCGAGCAGTACTTC
TRBV19	.	.	18	TRBJ2-6	CASSIGGGDASGANVLTF	TGTGCCAGTAGTATAGGGGGAGGCGACGCCTCTGGGGCCAACGTCCTGACTTTC
TRBV7-3	.	TRBD1	15	TRBJ2-3	CASSWGQGPTDTQYF	TGTGCCAGCAGCTGGGGACAGGGTCCAACAGATACGCAGTATTTT
TRBV24-1	.	.	12	TRBJ2-7	CATSDSNLEQYF	TGTGCCACCAGTGATTCTAATCTAGAGCAGTACTTC
TRBV5-4	.	.	15	TRBJ2-7	CASSPGWGQSYEQYF	TGTGCCAGCAGCCCGGGTTGGGGGCAGTCCTACGAGCAGTACTTC